This TCR beta chain came from a study of OX40 agonist ivuxolimab in advanced cancers. The CDR3 totals 15 residues. V lost 1 base, J lost 0 bases, and 7 bases lay in between. Germline V gives CDR1 PRHDT, CDR2 FYEKMQ (reference sequence). Here immunoSEQ multiplex PCR was the method, and the copy in TCRdb shows in-frame clones only, minus some. The sample holds 76,000 or so clones, roughly nine tenths seen once. This receptor was identified in an adult with an advanced solid tumor such as melanoma, head and neck, liver or kidney cancer. The V gene is TRBV13, the J gene TRBJ2-1; tentative D call: TRBD2 (6 bases). This specimen was CD4+ or CD8+ T cells sorted from blood, taken in a trial of the OX40 agonist ivuxolimab. Written as DNA, the CDR3 is TGTGCCAGCAGCTTAGACGGGAGCTCCTACAATGAGCAGTTCTTC. Encoded protein: CASSLDGSSYNEQFF.